The 2 T cell receptor beta chains below were found in one sample sequenced in a study of blood T cells in healthy people across ages. For the second PCR, which ran for about 7 to 11 cycles, a sample-barcoded 5' primer and a J-beta primer mix were used. TCRdb re-called the 5' RACE reads through MiXCR, storing one row per CDR3 protein. The sample comprises about 650,000 distinct CDR3 sequences, about 32% of which are singletons, and roughly 15% rests with the top ten. Material: blood. Receptors originate from a woman older than 75 in good health.

In the case of this clonotype: A single base separates this from a much larger clone, so it may be a read error. This rearrangement joins TRBV28 to TRBJ2-7; no definite D call. The V end lost 3 bases, the J end lost 2 bases, and 5 bases lay between the germline ends. The CDR3 covers 12 residues. Germline lookup yields CDR1 MDHEN and CDR2 SYDVKM. The CDR3 spells CASSFKPYEQYF. The CDR3 coding sequence is TGTGCCAGCAGTTTTAAACCCTACGAGCAGTACTTC.

V is TRBV20-1 and J is TRBJ2-3; D unresolved. This CDR3 contains 11 residues. CDR1 is DFQATT, CDR2 SNEGSKA, per germline (reference sequence). V lost 6 bases, J lost 5 bases, and 9 bases lay in between. The CDR3 DNA follows: TGCAGTGCCCTTTCGGGAGATACGCAGTATTTT. Its protein is CSALSGDTQYF.